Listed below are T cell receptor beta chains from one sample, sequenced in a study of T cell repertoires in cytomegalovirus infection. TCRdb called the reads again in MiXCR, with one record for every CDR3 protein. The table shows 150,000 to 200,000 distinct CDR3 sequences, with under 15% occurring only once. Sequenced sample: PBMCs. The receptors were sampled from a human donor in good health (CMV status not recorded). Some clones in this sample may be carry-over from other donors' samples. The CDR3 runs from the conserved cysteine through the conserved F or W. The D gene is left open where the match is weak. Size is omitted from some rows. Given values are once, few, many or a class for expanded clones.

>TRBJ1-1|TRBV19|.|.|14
CASRTPARNTEAFF
TGTGCCAGTAGAACTCCGGCGAGGAACACTGAAGCTTTCTTT
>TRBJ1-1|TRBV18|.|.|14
CASSPFWRDGEAFF
TGTGCCAGCTCACCATTTTGGCGGGATGGAGAAGCTTTCTTT
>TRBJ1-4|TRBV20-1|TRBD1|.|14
CSARDHRGHEKLFF
TGCAGTGCTAGAGATCACAGGGGGCACGAAAAACTGTTTTTT
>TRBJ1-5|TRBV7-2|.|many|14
CASSPVGGNQPQHF
TGTGCCAGCAGTCCTGTAGGCGGCAATCAGCCCCAGCATTTT
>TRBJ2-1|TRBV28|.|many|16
CASRGLGLKRDNEQFF
TGTGCCAGCAGGGGGCTAGGGTTGAAGCGAGACAATGAGCAGTTCTTC
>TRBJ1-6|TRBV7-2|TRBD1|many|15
CASSSAGTDNSPLHF
TGTGCCAGCAGCTCCGCCGGGACAGATAATTCACCCCTCCACTTT
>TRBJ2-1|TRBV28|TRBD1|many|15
CASSFGQGLYNEQFF
TGTGCCAGCAGTTTCGGACAGGGACTCTACAATGAGCAGTTCTTC
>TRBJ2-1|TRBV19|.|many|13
CASSCRGCNEQFF
TGTGCCAGTAGTTGTAGGGGTTGCAATGAGCAGTTCTTC
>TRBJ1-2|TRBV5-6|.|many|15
CASSIGGSGPYGYTF
TGTGCCAGCAGCATAGGAGGGTCGGGGCCATATGGCTACACCTTC
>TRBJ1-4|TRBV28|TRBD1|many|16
CASSLYDRVKNEKLFF
TGTGCCAGCAGTTTGTACGACAGGGTCAAGAATGAAAAACTGTTTTTT
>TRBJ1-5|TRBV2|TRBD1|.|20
CASSQDRGRPLGKNNQPQHF
TGTGCCAGCAGCCAGGACAGGGGGCGCCCCTTAGGGAAAAACAATCAGCCCCAGCATTTT
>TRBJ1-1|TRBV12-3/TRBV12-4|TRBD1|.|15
CATKNNGQGNTEAFF
TGTGCCACCAAGAACAACGGACAGGGGAACACTGAAGCTTTCTTT
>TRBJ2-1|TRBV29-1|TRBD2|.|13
CSVGTSVIYEQFF
TGCAGCGTTGGGACTAGCGTGATCTATGAGCAGTTCTTC
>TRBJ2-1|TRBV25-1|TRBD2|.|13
CASGGLAGNEQFF
TGTGCCAGCGGGGGACTAGCGGGTAATGAGCAGTTCTTC
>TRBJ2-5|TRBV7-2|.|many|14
CASTGEGLQETQYF
TGTGCCAGCACAGGGGAAGGTTTACAAGAGACCCAGTACTTC
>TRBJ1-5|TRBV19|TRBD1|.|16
CASSTAGTGGGKPQHF
TGTGCCAGTAGTACCGCCGGGACAGGGGGCGGGAAGCCCCAGCATTTT
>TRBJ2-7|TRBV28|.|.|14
CASSFLAVTYEQYF
TGTGCCAGCAGTTTCTTGGCGGTAACCTACGAGCAGTACTTC
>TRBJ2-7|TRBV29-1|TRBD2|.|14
CSVGKREVLYEQYF
TGCAGCGTTGGGAAGCGGGAGGTACTTTACGAGCAGTACTTC
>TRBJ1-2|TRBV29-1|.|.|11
CSAGAGDGYTF
TGCAGCGCAGGGGCGGGGGATGGCTACACCTTC
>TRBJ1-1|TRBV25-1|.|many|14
CASRKQGGNTEAFF
TGTGCCAGCAGGAAACAGGGCGGGAACACTGAAGCTTTCTTT
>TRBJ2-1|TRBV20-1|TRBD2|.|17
CSDRATSGRASHNEQFF
TGCAGTGATCGGGCGACTAGCGGGAGGGCCTCTCACAATGAGCAGTTCTTC
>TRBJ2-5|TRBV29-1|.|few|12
CSVAAGQETQYF
TGCAGCGTTGCGGCAGGCCAAGAGACCCAGTACTTC
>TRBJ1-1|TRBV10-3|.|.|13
CAISEQGNTEAFF
TGTGCCATCAGTGAACAGGGAAACACTGAAGCTTTCTTT